The 21 T cell receptor beta chains presented below share a single source sample, sequenced in a study of T cell clonality in common variable immunodeficiency. Assay used: immunoSEQ multiplex PCR; TCRdb lists only in-frame clones, some missing. The sample counts approximately 37,000 clones, none seen once; the ten largest own around 9.5%. The sample was peripheral blood mononuclear cells. The receptors were sampled from a person aged 18 to 75 in good health.

At least ten counts were recorded for this clone. Read data end 3 residues before the CDR3 end; the end is taken from the germline J gene. The chain uses TRBV23-1 and TRBJ1-2; D call uncertain. TRBV23-1 is flagged as an ORF with uncertain function. V lost 7 bases, J lost 5 bases, and 23 bases lay in between. CDR3 length: 16 residues. This CDR3 reads CASNPLERAVWYGYTF. The CDR3 bases that were read are TGCGCCAGCAACCCCCTGGAGAGGGCAGTTTGGTATGGC.

The table lists this clone with a few counts. Sequence at one end of the junction differs from germline and may be a read error. The CDR3 loop reads CASSWGRTGLGETQYF. CDR3 bases read: TGTGCTAGCAGCTGGGGTCGGACAGGGCTTGGGGAGACC. The genes are TRBV7-7 and TRBJ2-5; 8 bases match TRBD1. The read terminates 3 residues before the CDR3 end, so the remaining end is supplied by the germline J gene. The CDR3 totals 16 residues. The germline V gene encodes CDR1 SSHAT and CDR2 FNYEAQ (reference sequence).

This clone was observed many times. The read falls 3 residues short of the CDR3 end, and the missing part is taken from the germline J gene. The chain couples TRBV12-3 or TRBV12-4 to TRBJ2-3; possible D gene TRBD2, 6 bases. Trimming shortened V by 6 bases and J by 2 bases, and 15 bases separated the two germline ends. This CDR3 is built from 15 residues. The CDR3: CASSQGLSNTDTQYF. The DNA read from the CDR3 is TGTGCCAGCAGCCAGGGACTGAGTAACACAGATACG.

There are many counts of this clone. The CDR3 end lies 3 residues beyond the end of the read and is filled in from the germline J gene. V gene TRBV20-1 combines with J gene TRBJ2-7; tentatively, D is TRBD1 (6 bases). The germline V gene encodes CDR1 DFQATT and CDR2 SNEGSKA (reference sequence). This CDR3 contains 15 residues. Trimming removed 1 base at V and 4 bases at J, with 17 bases between. CDR3 DNA, as far as it was read: TGCAGTGCTAGAGGGGTAGGACAGCCAGTTTACGAG. Translated, it gives CSARGVGQPVYE. In full, the CDR3 reads CSARGVGQPVYEQYF.

This clone was picked up many times. The CDR3: CASSSGGGQGVMGNQPQHF. CDR3 DNA, as far as it was read: TGTGCCAGTAGTTCGGGCGGGGGACAGGGGGTTATGGGCAATCAGCCC. The chain links TRBV19 to TRBJ1-5; TRBD1 aligns across 11 bases. Read coverage stops 3 residues before the CDR3 terminus; the germline J gene supplies the remainder. CDR3 size: 19 residues. The ends lost 5 bases at V and 2 bases at J; junction bases unmatched: 14. Germline CDR1 reads LNHDA; CDR2 reads SQIVND (reference sequence).

This clone showed up many times. The sequence runs out 3 residues before the end of the CDR3; the remainder is reconstructed from the germline J gene. The rearrangement links TRBV10-3 to TRBJ2-5; D ambiguous. The V gene lost 4 bases and the J gene lost 1 base, with 7 bases spanning the gap. CDR3 length equals 13 residues. CDR1 is ENHRY and CDR2 is SYGVKD in the germline V gene. The CDR3 is CAISGGIQETQYF. The sequenced CDR3 bases are TGTGCCATCAGTGGCGGAATCCAAGAGACC.

The table lists this clone with many counts. From the germline J gene comes the end of the CDR3, since the read stops 3 residues before it. The chain joins TRBV12-3 or TRBV12-4 to TRBJ2-1; TRBD2 matches at 9 bases. J was trimmed by 7 bases and V by 6 bases; bases with no gene match: 13. This CDR3 has 16 residues. The CDR3 bases that were read are TGTGCCAGCAGCGGTAGCGGGAGACGACGAAGGAATGAG. Encoded protein: CASSGSGRRRRNE. The whole CDR3 sequence reads CASSGSGRRRRNEQFF.

This clone was observed many times. Read coverage stops 3 residues before the CDR3 terminus; the germline J gene supplies the remainder. This sequence joins TRBV12-3 or TRBV12-4 and TRBJ2-5; 7 nucleotides align to TRBD1. The J segment lost 4 bases and the V segment lost 6 bases, leaving 2 bases of the junction unmatched. The length of the CDR3 is 12 residues. The CDR3 loop reads CASRRGRETQYF. The sequenced CDR3 bases are TGTGCCAGCAGAAGGGGGCGAGAGACC.

This clone showed up many times. The CDR3 is cut off 3 residues early in the read; its end comes from the germline J gene. V gene TRBV20-1 combines with J gene TRBJ2-1, with TRBD2 matching over 9 bases. CDR1 and CDR2 (germline): DFQATT, SNEGSKA (reference sequence). The trim removed 3 bases at V and 7 bases at J, leaving 10 bases unmatched. The CDR3 runs to 15 residues. CDR3 amino acids: CSARLRREGWNEQFF. The sequenced part of the CDR3 DNA is TGCAGTGCTAGGTTGAGGCGGGAGGGATGGAATGAG.

Many counts were recorded for this clone. The read ends 3 residues early relative to the CDR3; the germline J gene fills the gap. The rearrangement links TRBV20-1 to TRBJ1-4; 8 bases line up with TRBD1. The length of the CDR3 is 12 residues. Germline V gene data show CDR1 as DFQATT and CDR2 as SNEGSKA (reference sequence). The covered CDR3 bases are TGCAGGGGACAGGCCCCTTTGGGGGGA. Protein product: CRGQAPLGG. The CDR3 reads in full as CRGQAPLGGLFF.

This clone was seen many times. The CDR3 end is not reached by the read, which stops 3 residues before it; the germline J gene fills it in. The chain has TRBV18 and TRBJ2-1, with 9 bases fitting TRBD2. J lost 6 bases, V lost 0 bases, and 9 bases had no gene match. Per the germline V gene, CDR1 is KGHSH and CDR2 is LQKENI. There are 17 residues in the CDR3. The CDR3 protein is CASSPPSAGGLANEQFF. The sequenced CDR3 bases are TGTGCCAGCTCACCACCGTCAGCAGGGGGACTAGCCAATGAG.

This clone was picked up many times. Coverage ceases 3 residues before the CDR3 finishes, and the germline J gene fills in the end. The chain recombines TRBV5-1 with TRBJ2-1; D might be TRBD2 (6 bases). The CDR3 has 15 amino acids. V lost 0 bases and J 8 bases, leaving 15 bases between the germline ends. Germline values: CDR1 SGHRS, CDR2 YFSETQ. The CDR3: CASSLEGRGGDEQFF. The DNA read from the CDR3 is TGCGCCAGCAGCTTGGAGGGCCGAGGAGGGGATGAG.

This clone was seen many times. The CDR3 end falls 3 residues outside the read, so it is completed with the germline J gene. This chain links TRBV19 with TRBJ2-5, with 7 nucleotides matching TRBD1. Unmatched junction bases numbered 7, after V lost 5 bases and J lost 4 bases. The CDR3 is 14 residues long. Germline CDR1 reads LNHDA; CDR2 reads SQIVND (reference sequence). CDR3 bases read: TGTGCCAGTAGTGTACAGGGGCGAACAGAGACC. Protein product: CASSVQGRTET. The full CDR3 protein is CASSVQGRTETQYF.

This clone has at least ten counts. The read ends 3 residues before the CDR3 terminus; that terminus is restored from the germline J gene. The V call is TRBV5-1, the J call TRBJ1-2; D remains unclear. There are 13 residues in the CDR3. CDR1 is SGHRS, CDR2 YFSETQ, per germline. V was pared by 0 bases and J by 7 bases, with 10 bases between. The CDR3 here is CASSLGGHGGYTF. The sequenced CDR3 bases are TGCGCCAGCAGCTTGGGAGGGCACGGTGGC.

This clone was observed many times. The read ends 3 residues shy of where the CDR3 ends; the end is completed using the germline J gene. V gene TRBV5-1 combines with J gene TRBJ1-4, with TRBD1 identical over 7 bases. The CDR3 totals 14 residues. Germline CDR1 reads SGHRS; CDR2 reads YFSETQ. J gave up 5 bases and V 2 bases, and 3 bases lay outside the gene matches. CDR3 DNA (partial): TGCGCCAGCAGCTTAGCAGGGGGGAATGAAAAA. It specifies CASSLAGGNEK. The entire CDR3 sequence reads CASSLAGGNEKLFF.

This clone appeared many times. Partial CDR3 DNA: TGTGCCAGCAGCTTACGGACTGAGAACACTGAA. This codes for CASSLRTENTE. The full CDR3 protein is CASSLRTENTEAFF. The V and J genes are TRBV11-2 and TRBJ1-1; D call uncertain. The sequenced fragment ends 3 residues before the CDR3 boundary, so the rest is inferred from the germline J gene. This CDR3 has 14 residues. Germline V gene data show CDR1 as SGHAT and CDR2 as FQNNGV. Trimming shortened V by 2 bases and J by 1 base, and 8 bases separated the two germline ends. The full variable domain, its missing parts supplied by reference TRBV11-2 and TRBJ1-1, is EAGVAQSPRYKIIEKRQSVAFWCNPISGHATLYWYQQILGQGPKLLIQFQNNGVVDDSQLPKDRFSAERLKGVDSTLKIQPAKLEDSAVYLCASSLRTENTEAFFGQGTRLTVV.

This clone was picked up many times. The observed sequence ends 3 residues before the CDR3 terminus, with the missing tail filled in from the germline J gene. V and J are TRBV19 and TRBJ1-5; TRBD1 matches 7 bases. Germline values: CDR1 LNHDA, CDR2 SQIVND (reference sequence). CDR3 length: 15 amino acids. V trimming: 7 bases; J trimming: 2 bases; junction bases outside the gene matches: 8. The CDR3 region is CASTLTGLGNQPQHF. The DNA read from the CDR3 is TGTGCCAGTACCTTGACAGGGTTAGGCAATCAGCCC. The variable domain in full, completed from reference TRBV19 and TRBJ1-5, reads DGGITQSPKYLFRKEGQNVTLSCEQNLNHDAMYWYRQDPGQGLRLIYYSQIVNDFQKGDIAEGYSVSREKKESFPLTVTSAQKNPTAFYLCASTLTGLGNQPQHFGDGTRLSIL.

This clone qualifies as medium-sized. The read stops 3 residues short of the end of the CDR3; the missing end is completed from the germline J gene. V is TRBV5-4 and J is TRBJ1-2; the D is unclear. Germline lookup yields CDR1 SGHNT and CDR2 YYREEE (reference sequence). V was shortened by 6 bases and J by 6 bases, with 18 bases between the two germline ends. This CDR3 is built from 14 residues. The sequenced part of the CDR3 DNA is TGTGCCAGCACCATCGGGTCGGGTCAAAATGGC. It specifies CASTIGSGQNG. The full-length CDR3 reads as CASTIGSGQNGYTF.

This clone was recorded many times. Coverage ceases 3 residues before the CDR3 finishes, and the germline J gene fills in the end. This chain connects TRBV18 to TRBJ2-7, with D possibly being TRBD2 (6 bases). Germline loops: CDR1 KGHSH, CDR2 LQKENI. The V gene lost 5 bases and the J gene lost 0 bases, with 8 bases spanning the gap. The CDR3 is made up of 13 amino acids. The CDR3 is CASSRRDSYEQYF. Incomplete CDR3 DNA: TGTGCCAGCTCAAGGCGGGACTCCTACGAG.

This clone was counted ten times or more. The read stops 3 residues short of the end of the CDR3; the missing end is completed from the germline J gene. This chain connects TRBV19 to TRBJ2-3; 9 bases fit TRBD1. J gave up 4 bases and V 6 bases, and 5 bases lay outside the gene matches. The CDR3 covers 14 residues. Germline values: CDR1 LNHDA, CDR2 SQIVND (reference sequence). The CDR3 sequence is CASRPGQGSDTQYF. The sequenced CDR3 bases are TGTGCCAGTAGGCCGGGACAGGGATCAGATACG.

This clone occurred many times. The part of the CDR3 DNA that was read is TGTGCTAGTGGTTGGGATCAGGGTGGC. Amino acid sequence: CASGWDQGG. The entire CDR3 protein is CASGWDQGGYTF. V and J are TRBV12-5 and TRBJ1-2; D may be TRBD1 (5 bases). The CDR3 is cut off 3 residues early in the read; its end comes from the germline J gene. The CDR3 sequence is 12 residues long. Per the germline V gene, CDR1 is LGHNT and CDR2 is FRNRAP. V was shortened by 4 bases and J by 7 bases, with 10 bases between the two germline ends.